This section outlines one TCR beta chain sequence together with its context. The target antigen is unknown. TCRdb called the 5' RACE reads again in MiXCR, with one record for every CDR3 protein. The table has about 350,000 distinct CDR3 sequences, around 12% seen once. The germline gives CDR1 DFQATT, CDR2 SNEGSKA (reference sequence). The ends were cut back, 4 bases at V and 0 bases at J, with 0 bases in the middle. The CDR3 runs 10 residues. The record originates from a study of T cells after yellow fever vaccination. Study-level information: SMART-Seq v4 Ultra Low Input prepared the low-cell-number fractions.

Regarding the study as a whole: Repertoires sorted by FACS could include abundant clonotypes that are contaminants from the bulk population. Most clones from primary vaccination were detected again post-booster (96% CD4, about 88% CD8).

This chain links TRBV20-1 with TRBJ2-5; D unclear. This clonotype originated in a man younger than 35 who received the YFV17D yellow fever vaccine. Sequenced here: CD4+ T cells sorted from PBMCs, sampled 15 days after the yellow fever booster vaccination. The CDR3 DNA reads TGCAGTGCTAACCAAGAGACCCAGTACTTC. Protein product: CSANQETQYF.